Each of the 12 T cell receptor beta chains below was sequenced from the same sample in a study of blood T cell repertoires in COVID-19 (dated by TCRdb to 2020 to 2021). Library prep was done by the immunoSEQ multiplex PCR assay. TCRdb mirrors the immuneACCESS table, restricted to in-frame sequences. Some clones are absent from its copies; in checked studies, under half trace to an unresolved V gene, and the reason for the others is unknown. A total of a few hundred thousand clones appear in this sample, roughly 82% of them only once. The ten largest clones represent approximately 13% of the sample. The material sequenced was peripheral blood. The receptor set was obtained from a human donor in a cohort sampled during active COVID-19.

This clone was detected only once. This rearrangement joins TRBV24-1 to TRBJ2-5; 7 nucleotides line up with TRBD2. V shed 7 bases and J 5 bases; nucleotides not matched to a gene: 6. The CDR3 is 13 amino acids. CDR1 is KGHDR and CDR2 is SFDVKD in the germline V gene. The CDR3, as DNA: TGTGCCACCAGCCGGGACTATGGGGAGACCCAGTACTTC. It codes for CATSRDYGETQYF.

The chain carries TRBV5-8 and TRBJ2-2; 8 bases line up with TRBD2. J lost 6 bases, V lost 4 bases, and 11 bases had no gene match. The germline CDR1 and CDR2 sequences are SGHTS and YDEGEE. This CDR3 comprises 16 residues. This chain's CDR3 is CASSPPSGRFAGELFF. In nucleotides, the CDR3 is TGTGCCAGCAGCCCTCCCAGCGGGAGATTTGCCGGGGAGCTGTTTTTT.

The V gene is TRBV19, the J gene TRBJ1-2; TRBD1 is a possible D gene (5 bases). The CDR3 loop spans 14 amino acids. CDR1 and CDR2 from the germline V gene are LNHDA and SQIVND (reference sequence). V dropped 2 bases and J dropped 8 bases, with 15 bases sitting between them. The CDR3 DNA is TGTGCCAGTAGTATACGGGACTCCATTCGAGGCTACACCTTC. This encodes CASSIRDSIRGYTF.

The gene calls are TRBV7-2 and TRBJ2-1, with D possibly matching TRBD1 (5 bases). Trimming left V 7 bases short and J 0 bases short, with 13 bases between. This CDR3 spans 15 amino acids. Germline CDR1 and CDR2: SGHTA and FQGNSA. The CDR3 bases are TGTGCCAGCACCCTTTCCGACAGCTCCTACAATGAGCAGTTCTTC. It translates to CASTLSDSSYNEQFF.

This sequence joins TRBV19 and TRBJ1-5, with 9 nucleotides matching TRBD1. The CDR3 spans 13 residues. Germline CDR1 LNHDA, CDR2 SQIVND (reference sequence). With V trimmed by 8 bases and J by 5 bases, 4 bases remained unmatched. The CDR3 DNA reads TGTGCCAGTCGTGACAGGGGGTATCAGCCCCAGCATTTT. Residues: CASRDRGYQPQHF.

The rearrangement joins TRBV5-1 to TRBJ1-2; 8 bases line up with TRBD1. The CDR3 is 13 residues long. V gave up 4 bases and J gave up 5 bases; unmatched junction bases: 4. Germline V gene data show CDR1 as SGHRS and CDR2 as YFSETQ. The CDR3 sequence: CASSPRQGYGYTF. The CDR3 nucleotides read TGCGCCAGCAGCCCCCGACAGGGGTATGGCTACACCTTC. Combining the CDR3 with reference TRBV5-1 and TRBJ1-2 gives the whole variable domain KAGVTQTPRYLIKTRGQQVTLSCSPISGHRSVSWYQQTPGQGLQFLFEYFSETQRNKGNFPGRFSGRQFSNSRSEMNVSTLELGDSALYLCASSPRQGYGYTFGSGTRLTVV.

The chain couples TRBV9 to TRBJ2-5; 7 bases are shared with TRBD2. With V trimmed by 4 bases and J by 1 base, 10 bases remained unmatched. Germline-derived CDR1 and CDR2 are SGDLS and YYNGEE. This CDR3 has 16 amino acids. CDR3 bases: TGTGCCAGCAGCAAGCGGGGCAGCCCTTCCCAAGAGACCCAGTACTTC. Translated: CASSKRGSPSQETQYF.

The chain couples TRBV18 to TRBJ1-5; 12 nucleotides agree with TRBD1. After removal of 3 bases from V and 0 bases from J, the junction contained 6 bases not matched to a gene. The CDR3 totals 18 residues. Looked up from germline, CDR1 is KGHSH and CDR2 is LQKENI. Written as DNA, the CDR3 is TGTGCCAGCTCACCGGGACAGGGGGCTATATATAGCAATCAGCCCCAGCATTTT. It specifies CASSPGQGAIYSNQPQHF. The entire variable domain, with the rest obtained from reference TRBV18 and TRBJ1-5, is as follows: NAGVMQNPRHLVRRRGQEARLRCSPMKGHSHVYWYRQLPEEGLKFMVYLQKENIIDESGMPKERFSAEFPKEGPSILRIQQVVRGDSAAYFCASSPGQGAIYSNQPQHFGDGTRLSIL.

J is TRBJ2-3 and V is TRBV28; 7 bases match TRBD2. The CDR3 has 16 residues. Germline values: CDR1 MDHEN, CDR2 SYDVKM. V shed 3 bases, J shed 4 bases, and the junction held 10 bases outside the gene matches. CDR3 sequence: CASSFVGGGSSDTQYF. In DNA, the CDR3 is TGTGCCAGCAGTTTCGTGGGTGGCGGGAGCTCAGATACGCAGTATTTT.

The DNA for the CDR3 is TGTGCCAGCAGCTTAGTCCCCGGGGGGCCCTGGGAGACCCAGTACTTC. Amino acids: CASSLVPGGPWETQYF. The gene calls are TRBV7-9 and TRBJ2-5; weak D call: TRBD2 (7 bases). The V end was cut by 1 base, the J end by 5 bases, with 17 bases between. The CDR3 runs 16 residues. Germline CDR1 SEHNR, CDR2 FQNEAQ (reference sequence). Looking up the rest from reference TRBV7-9 and TRBJ2-5 gives the full variable domain: DTGVSQNPRHKITKRGQNVTFRCDPISEHNRLYWYRQTLGQGPEFLTYFQNEAQLEKSRLLSDRFSAERPKGSFSTLEIQRTEQGDSAMYLCASSLVPGGPWETQYFGPGTRLLVL.

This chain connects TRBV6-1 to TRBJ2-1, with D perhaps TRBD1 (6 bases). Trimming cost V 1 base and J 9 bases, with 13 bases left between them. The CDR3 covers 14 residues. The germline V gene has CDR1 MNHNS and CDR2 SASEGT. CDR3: CASSEVQGAGEQFF. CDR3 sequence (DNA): TGTGCCAGCAGTGAAGTACAGGGTGCGGGTGAGCAGTTCTTC.

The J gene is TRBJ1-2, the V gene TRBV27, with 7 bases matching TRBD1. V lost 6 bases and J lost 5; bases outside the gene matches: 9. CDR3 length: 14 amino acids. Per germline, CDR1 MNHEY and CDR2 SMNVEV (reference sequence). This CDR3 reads CASRRQGKEYGYTF. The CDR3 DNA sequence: TGTGCCAGCAGACGACAGGGTAAGGAGTATGGCTACACCTTC.